These T cell receptor beta chains were read from a single sample in a study of post-analysis software for immune sequencing data. In TCRdb, the PCR reads were re-called with MiXCR into one record per CDR3 protein. The table shows hundreds of thousands of distinct CDR3 sequences, with 53% occurring only once. The sample was blood. These receptors were obtained from a girl between 5 and 17 years old with multiple sclerosis. CDR3s include the opening cysteine and the closing phenylalanine or tryptophan. A D gene is named only where the DNA matches it firmly. Clone sizes are given selectively: once, few, many, or a class where the clone is expanded.

TRBV20-1	TRBJ2-7	few	NA	TGCAGTGCTAGTTCCGACCACGACTACGAGCAGTACTTC	CSASSDHDYEQYF
TRBV15	TRBJ2-7	NA	NA	TGTGCCACCAGCAAGGGACGAGCCTACGAGCAGTACTTC	CATSKGRAYEQYF
TRBV20-1	TRBJ1-2	few	NA	TGCAGTGCTAGGGACGTCCAGAACTATGGCTACACCTTC	CSARDVQNYGYTF
TRBV6-5	TRBJ2-7	NA	TRBD2	TGTGCCAGCAGTTACAGGTTAGCGGGATCCTACGAGCAGTACTTC	CASSYRLAGSYEQYF
TRBV20-1	TRBJ2-5	once	TRBD2	TGCAGTGCTAGAACTAGCGGGATAGGGGATACGCAGTACTTC	CSARTSGIGDTQYF
TRBV25-1	TRBJ1-2	NA	NA	TGTGCCAGCGCGGGGCTCGGTAGCTACACCTTC	CASAGLGSYTF
TRBV20-1	TRBJ1-1	NA	TRBD1	TGCAGTGCTCCCGGGACAGGCACTGAAGCTTTCTTT	CSAPGTGTEAFF
TRBV12-3/TRBV12-4	TRBJ1-5	few	TRBD1	TGTGCCAGCAGCCGAGCGGGGACAGGGGGCCGACAGCCCCAGCATTTT	CASSRAGTGGRQPQHF
TRBV18	TRBJ1-4	NA	NA	TGTGCCAGCTCACTCGGCCCACAGGTTCCTAATGAAAAACTGTTTTTT	CASSLGPQVPNEKLFF
TRBV15	TRBJ2-2	NA	NA	TGTGCCACCAGCAGAGGGCTTTTCGGCGGGGAGCTGTTTTTT	CATSRGLFGGELFF
TRBV6-5	TRBJ1-1	NA	NA	TGTGCCAGCAGTTACAGGGTAGGGAACACTGAAGCTTTCTTT	CASSYRVGNTEAFF
TRBV14	TRBJ2-1	NA	NA	TGTGCCAGCAGCCAAAGGAATGAGCAGTTCTTC	CASSQRNEQFF
TRBV20-1	TRBJ2-5	NA	TRBD1	TGCAGTGCTAGAGAAGGACAGGGATTCGAGACCCAGTACTTC	CSAREGQGFETQYF
TRBV25-1	TRBJ1-2	few	TRBD1	TGTGCCAGCAGTGAGACAGGGGGCTGGAGCTATGGCTACACCTTC	CASSETGGWSYGYTF
TRBV12-3/TRBV12-4	TRBJ2-1	few	NA	TGTGCCAGCAGTTTGGGGTTTTCGGTCGTTAACAATGAGCAGTTCTTC	CASSLGFSVVNNEQFF
TRBV2	TRBJ2-5	NA	NA	TGTGCCAGCAGCGGATACAATGAGCAGTACTTC	CASSGYNEQYF
TRBV12-3/TRBV12-4	TRBJ2-6	NA	NA	TGTGCCAGCAGCCATCCGACAGGCTCTGGGGCCAACGTCCTGACTTTC	CASSHPTGSGANVLTF
TRBV20-1	TRBJ1-1	few	NA	TGCAGTGCTAGAGGGAGAGGGGATACTGAAGCTTTCTTT	CSARGRGDTEAFF
TRBV28	TRBJ2-1	few	NA	TGTGCCAGCAGCCTCCATAGCGGTGAGCAGTTCTTC	CASSLHSGEQFF
TRBV29-1	TRBJ2-2	NA	NA	TGCAGCGTCCGCGAGGCGGACACCGGGGAGCTGTTTTTT	CSVREADTGELFF
TRBV29-1	TRBJ1-1	NA	NA	TGCAGCGTTGAAGCCAAGAACACTGAAGCTTTCTTT	CSVEAKNTEAFF
TRBV9	TRBJ2-3	NA	TRBD2	TGTGCCAGCAGCCCACGACTAGCCAAAACAGATACGCAGTATTTT	CASSPRLAKTDTQYF
TRBV15	TRBJ2-4	NA	NA	TGTGCCACCAGCAGAGATAAGACAGGCGAGGGGAAAAACATTCAGTACTTC	CATSRDKTGEGKNIQYF
TRBV20-1	TRBJ1-2	NA	NA	TGCAGTGCTTCCAGGGGTGGTTGGTATGGCTACACCTTC	CSASRGGWYGYTF
TRBV12-3/TRBV12-4	TRBJ1-5	NA	TRBD1	TGTGCCAGCAGGGGGACAGGGGATGGCGGCAATCAGCCCCAGCATTTT	CASRGTGDGGNQPQHF
TRBV6-1	TRBJ2-5	NA	NA	TGTGCCAGCAGCGAAGGGACCAGCCTCTCGGGGGAGACCCAGTACTTC	CASSEGTSLSGETQYF
TRBV5-1	TRBJ2-1	NA	NA	TGCGCCAGCAGCTTGGAGGGGTGGAATGAGCAGTTCTTC	CASSLEGWNEQFF
TRBV6-5	TRBJ1-5	NA	NA	TGTGCCAGCAGTTCACAGGGTGTGGGTACGGGCAATCAGCCCCAGCATTTT	CASSSQGVGTGNQPQHF
TRBV5-1	TRBJ2-6	NA	TRBD1	TGCGCCAGCAGCGTGGCCGGGACAGGGGCTGGGGCCAACGTCCTGACTTTC	CASSVAGTGAGANVLTF
TRBV29-1	TRBJ1-1	NA	TRBD1	TGCAGCGTTGGCCGGACAGGGGACACTGAAGCTTTCTTT	CSVGRTGDTEAFF
TRBV5-1	TRBJ2-1	NA	NA	TGCGCCAGCAGCCCTGAGAAGGGGGGGGGCTCCTACAATGAGCAGTTCTTC	CASSPEKGGGSYNEQFF
TRBV7-3	TRBJ2-3	few	TRBD2	TGTGCCAGCAGCAAGACTAGCGGGGGGTCAGATACGCAGTATTTT	CASSKTSGGSDTQYF
TRBV6-5	TRBJ2-1	NA	TRBD2	TGTGCCAGCAGTTACTCTTATGCGGGAGAGACCCGCTACAATGAGCAGTTCTTC	CASSYSYAGETRYNEQFF
TRBV10-3	TRBJ1-2	NA	NA	TGTGCCATCAGTGAGTCTTTAGTCGGCTACACCTTC	CAISESLVGYTF
TRBV5-1	TRBJ2-1	few	NA	TGCACCAGCAGTTCCGGGACATCACCCTACAATGAGCAGTTCTTC	CTSSSGTSPYNEQFF
TRBV20-1	TRBJ2-7	NA	NA	TGCAGTGCCACAGCGGCCCCCTACGAGCAGTACTTC	CSATAAPYEQYF
TRBV5-1	TRBJ2-5	NA	TRBD2	TGCGCCAGCAGCATCGGACTAGCGGGAGGGCCGTCCCAGGAGACCCAGTACTTC	CASSIGLAGGPSQETQYF
TRBV7-2	TRBJ2-5	NA	TRBD2	TGTGCCAGCAATCCTCACCCCGGGACTAGCGGTTGGGAGACCCAGTACTTC	CASNPHPGTSGWETQYF
TRBV12-5	TRBJ2-5	NA	TRBD2	TGTGCTAGTGGTTCAACCCATACTAGCGGAGGGGGGCAAGAGACCCAGTACTTC	CASGSTHTSGGGQETQYF
TRBV6-6	TRBJ2-1	NA	NA	TGTGCCAGCAGTATTCCCGGGACCCCCTACAATGAGCAGTTCTTC	CASSIPGTPYNEQFF
TRBV5-6	TRBJ2-4	NA	NA	TGTGCCAGCAGCTGGAGGACGGCAGCCAAAAACATTCAGTACTTC	CASSWRTAAKNIQYF
TRBV12-3/TRBV12-4	TRBJ2-3	once	NA	TGTGCCAGCCAGCCCGAGCGGAAGGCCACAGATACGCAGTATTTT	CASQPERKATDTQYF
TRBV12-3/TRBV12-4	TRBJ1-2	few	NA	TGTGCCAGCAGCCCCAACACGCGCATCGGCTACACCTTC	CASSPNTRIGYTF
TRBV20-1	TRBJ2-1	few	NA	TGCAGTGCTAGACCGAGCGAGGCCCACTACAATGAGCAGTTCTTC	CSARPSEAHYNEQFF
TRBV9	TRBJ2-7	NA	NA	TGTGCCAGCAGCGTCGGGATTCGAGGCAGCTACGAGCAGTACTTC	CASSVGIRGSYEQYF
TRBV7-2	TRBJ2-7	NA	NA	TGTGCCAGCAGCTTAGGCTGGTCGGGGGAGCAGTACTTC	CASSLGWSGEQYF
TRBV5-1	TRBJ1-1	NA	NA	TGCGCCAGCTATGGGGGGCATGGGGTAGTGCACACTGAAGCTTTCTTT	CASYGGHGVVHTEAFF
TRBV7-3	TRBJ2-6	NA	NA	TGTGCCGGCAGCTCCCCTCCTGACGGGGCCAACGTCCTGACTTTC	CAGSSPPDGANVLTF
TRBV7-6	TRBJ2-1	NA	NA	TGTGCCAGCAGCTTACCCCGGCGATTGAACTCCTACAATGAGCAGTTCTTC	CASSLPRRLNSYNEQFF
TRBV10-3	TRBJ2-7	few	TRBD1	TGTGCCATCAGGGACAGGGGGTACGACGAGCAGTACTTC	CAIRDRGYDEQYF
TRBV7-2	TRBJ1-4	NA	NA	TGTGCCAGCAGCCACCCGGGACGGATTGAAAAACTGTTTTTT	CASSHPGRIEKLFF
TRBV5-4	TRBJ2-4	few	NA	TGTGCCAGCAGCTTGATGGCCAAAAACATTCAGTACTTC	CASSLMAKNIQYF
TRBV14	TRBJ2-5	NA	NA	TGTGCCAGCAGCCAATACACCTCCCAAGAGACCCAGTACTTC	CASSQYTSQETQYF
TRBV4-1	TRBJ2-3	many	NA	TGCGCCAGCAGCCAAATCGCTGGGGGGCAGCCGATCACAGATACGCAGTATTTT	CASSQIAGGQPITDTQYF
TRBV3-1	TRBJ2-3	NA	NA	TGTGCCAGCAGCCAACGTAAGGGGGCAGATACGCAGTATTTT	CASSQRKGADTQYF
TRBV5-1	TRBJ2-3	NA	TRBD1	TGCGCCAGCAGCTTACAGGGGTACACAGATACGCAGTATTTT	CASSLQGYTDTQYF
TRBV29-1	TRBJ2-7	NA	NA	TGCAGCGTCATAGGGACCCGGCTAACCTACGAGCAGTACTTC	CSVIGTRLTYEQYF
TRBV28	TRBJ2-7	few	NA	TGTGCCAGCAGTCCAACCACCGGGACGCGTTCCTACGAGCAGTACTTC	CASSPTTGTRSYEQYF
TRBV15	TRBJ2-1	NA	TRBD2	TGTGCCACCAGCGTGGGCGGGAGTAACAATGAGCAGTTCTTC	CATSVGGSNNEQFF
TRBV29-1	TRBJ2-5	few	NA	TGCAGCGCCATCAGGGATAGAGAGACCCAGTACTTC	CSAIRDRETQYF